A single sample gave rise to the 32 T cell receptor beta chains below, sequenced in a study of blood T cell repertoires in COVID-19. Generated by immunoSEQ multiplex PCR, the TCRdb table keeps only in-frame clones and is missing some. The sample carries roughly 86,000 clones, roughly 86% recorded once. Sequencing was done on a sample of peripheral blood. These receptors were taken from a man aged 35 to 55 with acute or convalescent COVID-19.

Details on this clone: At the DNA level, this CDR3 is encoded by other sequences in the same sample as well. The rearrangement uses TRBV12-3 or TRBV12-4 and TRBJ1-5; maybe TRBD1 (6 bases). CDR3 length equals 13 residues. Trimming pared 5 bases from V and 2 bases from J, leaving 7 bases between. CDR3 in amino acids: CASSRQGNQPQHF. Written as DNA, the CDR3 is TGTGCCAGCAGTCGACAGGGCAATCAGCCCCAGCATTTT.

The chain uses TRBV2 and TRBJ2-7; 8 bases fit TRBD1. The CDR3 extends over 14 amino acids. Germline V gene lookup returns CDR1 SNHLY and CDR2 FYNNEI. Unmatched junction bases numbered 7, after V lost 7 bases and J lost 2 bases. The CDR3 DNA follows: TGTGCCAGCACCCGACAGACAGGGGCCTACGAGCAGTACTTC. It specifies CASTRQTGAYEQYF.

This clone was recorded only once. The V and J genes are TRBV12-3 or TRBV12-4 and TRBJ2-1; the match to TRBD2 covers 7 bases. V gave up 5 bases and J gave up 10 bases; unmatched junction bases: 5. The CDR3 sequence is 12 residues long. CDR3 residues: CASSPPAGEQFF. The DNA for the CDR3 is TGTGCCAGCAGTCCACCAGCGGGGGAGCAGTTCTTC.

The genes are TRBV6-5 and TRBJ2-4; D not certain. The CDR3 has 12 residues. Germline V gene data show CDR1 as MNHEY and CDR2 as SVGAGI. The V end lost 7 bases, the J end lost 8 bases, and 12 bases lay between the germline ends. This CDR3 reads CASMLESDIQYF. DNA for the CDR3: TGTGCCAGCATGCTAGAATCCGACATTCAGTACTTC.

Concerning this clone itself: Other DNA variants within this sample encode the same CDR3. The chain joins TRBV19 to TRBJ1-1, with a weak D call TRBD1 (5 bases). Trimming removed 5 bases from V and 1 base from J, with 8 bases in between. The germline CDR1 and CDR2 sequences are LNHDA and SQIVND (reference sequence). This CDR3 comprises 13 residues. CDR3 region: CASSPTENTEAFF. In DNA, the CDR3 is TGTGCCAGTAGTCCGACAGAGAACACTGAAGCTTTCTTT.

This sequence joins TRBV6-5 and TRBJ1-5; D is ambiguous. Deletions cut 5 bases from V and 7 bases from J, with 15 bases between. CDR3 length: 14 amino acids. Germline CDR1 and CDR2: MNHEY and SVGAGI. CDR3 nucleotide sequence: TGTGCCAGCAGTCCACGTTGGGCCAAGCAGCCCCAGCATTTT. This sequence encodes CASSPRWAKQPQHF.

The chain uses TRBV5-4 and TRBJ1-2, with unresolved D. The CDR3 extends over 15 amino acids. Trimming took off 6 bases at V and 0 bases at J, with 15 bases between the two ends. Germline CDR1 and CDR2: SGHNT and YYREEE (reference sequence). This chain's CDR3 is CASTLPHRANYGYTF. In DNA, the CDR3 is TGTGCCAGCACCTTACCCCACAGAGCTAACTATGGCTACACCTTC.

The V call is TRBV6-6, the J call TRBJ1-2, with 8 bases fitting TRBD1. The CDR3 length is 14 residues. Germline trimming cut 5 bases from V and 7 bases from J; bases unmatched to any gene: 9. Per germline, CDR1 MNHNY and CDR2 SVGAGI (reference sequence). This CDR3 reads CASSDPGQVLGYTF. CDR3 DNA sequence: TGTGCCAGCAGTGACCCGGGACAGGTCCTTGGCTACACCTTC.

V gene TRBV3-1 (or the pseudogene TRBV3-2) combines with J gene TRBJ2-7; D might be TRBD1 (5 bases). The CDR3 spans 13 residues. V was trimmed by 0 bases and J by 5 bases, leaving 8 bases between them. The germline V gene encodes CDR1 LGHDT and CDR2 YNNKEL (reference sequence). The CDR3 nucleotides read TGTGCCAGCAGCCAAGACAGGGTTGACGAGCAGTACTTC. Its protein product is CASSQDRVDEQYF.

The chain links TRBV7-2 to TRBJ2-7; TRBD1 agrees at 8 bases. V was clipped by 5 bases and J by 2 bases; unmatched bases: 2. Germline-derived CDR1 and CDR2 are SGHTA and FQGNSA. The CDR3 is 13 residues long. The CDR3 coding sequence is TGTGCCAGCAGCCTGGACAGGGCCTACGAGCAGTACTTC. Its translation is CASSLDRAYEQYF.

The gene calls are TRBV6-2 or TRBV6-3 and TRBJ2-7; maybe TRBD1 (5 bases). CDR3 size: 13 residues. The V gene lost 5 bases and the J gene lost 6 bases, with 14 bases spanning the gap. Germline V gene sequence: CDR1 MNHEY, CDR2 SVGEGT. The CDR3 loop is CASSPPVGLEQYF. The CDR3 nucleotides are TGTGCCAGCAGTCCCCCGGTGGGGCTCGAGCAGTACTTC.

J is TRBJ2-1 and V is TRBV2; D is possibly TRBD2 (6 bases). Germline CDR1 and CDR2: SNHLY and FYNNEI. This CDR3 has 15 residues. Trimming took off 8 bases at V and 6 bases at J, with 20 bases between the two ends. CDR3: CASGRLGGKINEQFF. In DNA form, the CDR3 reads TGTGCCAGCGGACGCCTGGGCGGGAAAATCAATGAGCAGTTCTTC.

This clone was observed a single time. The CDR3 nucleotides read TGTGCCAGCAGCCTAAGGAGACAGCAAGAGACCCAGTACTTC. This codes for CASSLRRQQETQYF. The chain carries TRBV14 and TRBJ2-5, with D perhaps matching TRBD1 (5 bases). The CDR3 totals 14 residues. The V end lost 4 bases, the J end lost 2 bases, and 11 bases lay between the germline ends. The germline gives CDR1 SGHDN, CDR2 FVKESK. Supplemented by reference TRBV14 and TRBJ2-5, the full variable domain reads EAGVTQFPSHSVIEKGQTVTLRCDPISGHDNLYWYRRVMGKEIKFLLHFVKESKQDESGMPNNRFLAERTGGTYSTLKVQPAELEDSGVYFCASSLRRQQETQYFGPGTRLLVL.

The rearrangement joins TRBV4-2 to TRBJ1-2; no clear D gene. Germline-derived CDR1 and CDR2 are LGHNA and YNFKEQ. Trimming pared 2 bases from V and 5 bases from J, leaving 15 bases between. The CDR3 extends over 15 amino acids. The CDR3, as DNA: TGTGCCAGCAGCCAAAGTGGCCAAGTTATTTATGGCTACACCTTC. Amino acid sequence: CASSQSGQVIYGYTF.

This clone was picked up a small number of times. This sequence joins TRBV19 and TRBJ2-2; TRBD1 agrees at 9 bases. The germline CDR1 and CDR2 sequences are LNHDA and SQIVND (reference sequence). The CDR3 covers 18 residues. Trimming cost V 5 bases and J 4 bases; bases outside gene matches: 14. CDR3 DNA sequence: TGTGCCAGTAGTGTTATGGGTTCCGAGACAGGGGGCACCGGGGAGCTGTTTTTT. It codes for CASSVMGSETGGTGELFF.

This clone occurred once. The V call is TRBV15, the J call TRBJ1-2, with D possibly matching TRBD1 (5 bases). V lost 0 bases to trimming and J lost 8 bases, with 10 bases between them. Germline assignment: CDR1 LNHNV and CDR2 YYDKDF (reference sequence). The CDR3 runs 13 residues. As DNA, the CDR3 is TGTGCCACCAGCAGAGATGGGGGGTTGGGCTACACCTTC. This sequence encodes CATSRDGGLGYTF.

The chain has TRBV10-3 and TRBJ2-6; D remains ambiguous. Trimming pared 8 bases from V and 2 bases from J, leaving 4 bases between. Germline-derived CDR1 and CDR2 are ENHRY and SYGVKD. This CDR3 spans 12 amino acids. The CDR3 sequence is CAIETGANVLTF. The DNA of the CDR3 is TGTGCCATCGAGACTGGGGCCAACGTCCTGACTTTC.

The chain combines TRBV4-1 with TRBJ2-7, with 8 bases identical to TRBD1. Looked up from germline, CDR1 is MGHRA and CDR2 is YSYEKL. With 1 base clipped from V and 1 base from J, the junction kept 9 bases outside the gene matches. The CDR3 sequence is 17 residues long. CDR3 region: CASSQGPGQAFSYEQYF. In DNA form, the CDR3 reads TGCGCCAGCAGCCAAGGACCGGGACAGGCTTTTTCCTACGAGCAGTACTTC.

The rearrangement uses TRBV19 and TRBJ2-1; 8 bases are shared with TRBD2. The V and J ends lost 6 bases and 4 bases, in that order; junction bases with no gene match: 8. The CDR3 is made up of 15 amino acids. Germline V gives CDR1 LNHDA, CDR2 SQIVND (reference sequence). The CDR3 bases are TGTGCCAGTAGGGCAGTAGCGGGACCTTACAATGAGCAGTTCTTC. Amino acids: CASRAVAGPYNEQFF.

The chain has TRBV12-3 or TRBV12-4 and TRBJ1-5; D remains unclear. The V end was cut by 6 bases, the J end by 4 bases, with 10 bases between. The CDR3 is 13 residues long. CDR3 amino acids: CASSLSQNQPQHF. The CDR3 DNA follows: TGTGCCAGCAGCCTGTCACAGAATCAGCCCCAGCATTTT.

The table lists this clone with a count of one. The chain recombines TRBV7-2 with TRBJ2-1, with 7 bases lining up with TRBD1. The CDR3 extends over 15 amino acids. With V trimmed by 0 bases and J by 7 bases, 6 bases remained unmatched. In germline, CDR1 is SGHTA, CDR2 FQGNSA. CDR3 bases: TGTGCCAGCAGCTTAGCACAGGGGCGGTGGAATGAGCAGTTCTTC. Translating it yields CASSLAQGRWNEQFF.

J is TRBJ2-5 and V is TRBV7-2; TRBD1 aligns across 7 bases. The V segment lost 1 base and the J segment 5 bases; nucleotides outside the gene matches: 10. CDR1 is SGHTA and CDR2 is FQGNSA in the germline V gene. The CDR3 is 16 residues long. The CDR3 nucleotides are TGTGCCAGCAGCTTAGGAGGGTCGACAGGGTTGGAGACCCAGTACTTC. This codes for CASSLGGSTGLETQYF.

The V and J genes are TRBV25-1 and TRBJ1-6; the D is unclear. This CDR3 contains 14 residues. The V gene's germline CDR1 is MGHDK and CDR2 SYGVNS. V dropped 4 bases and J dropped 9 bases, with 13 bases sitting between them. In DNA, the CDR3 is TGTGCCAGCAGTGCTGCAGTTTCGGGTTCACCCCTCCACTTT. Protein: CASSAAVSGSPLHF. The full variable domain, completed using reference TRBV25-1 and TRBJ1-6, is EADIYQTPRYLVIGTGKKITLECSQTMGHDKMYWYQQDPGMELHLIHYSYGVNSTEKGDLSSESTVSRIRTEHFPLTLESARPSHTSQYLCASSAAVSGSPLHFGNGTRLTVT.

This clone appeared once. The rearrangement uses TRBV9 and TRBJ1-2, with a possible D match to TRBD1 (6 bases). In germline, CDR1 is SGDLS, CDR2 YYNGEE. Trimming removed 6 bases from V and 2 bases from J, with 11 bases in between. The CDR3 spans 13 residues. Here the CDR3 DNA reads TGTGCCAGCAACGAGGGGGGGAACTATGGCTACACCTTC. It translates to CASNEGGNYGYTF.

The J gene is TRBJ1-4, the V gene TRBV6-1; D gene ambiguous. Germline CDR1 is MNHNS and CDR2 is SASEGT. The V end lost 2 bases, the J end lost 0 bases, and 7 bases lay between the germline ends. The CDR3 extends over 15 amino acids. This chain's CDR3 is CASSENTATNEKLFF. CDR3 nucleotide sequence: TGTGCCAGCAGTGAAAATACAGCAACTAATGAAAAACTGTTTTTT.

This clone was counted once. This sequence joins TRBV19 and TRBJ2-2, with 7 bases lining up with TRBD1. Germline CDR1 and CDR2: LNHDA and SQIVND (reference sequence). With 4 bases clipped from V and 3 bases from J, the junction kept 2 bases outside the gene matches. The CDR3 runs to 14 residues. The CDR3 here is CASSKGGDTGELFF. DNA of the CDR3: TGTGCCAGTAGTAAAGGGGGCGACACCGGGGAGCTGTTTTTT.

The chain is built from TRBV5-1 and TRBJ1-2; 9 nucleotides agree with TRBD1. CDR1 SGHRS and CDR2 YFSETQ come from the germline V gene. The length of the CDR3 is 14 residues. After removal of 5 bases from V and 8 bases from J, the junction contained 10 bases not matched to a gene. Here the CDR3 reads CASRFLQGARGYTF. As DNA, the CDR3 is TGCGCCAGCAGGTTCCTACAGGGGGCACGGGGCTACACCTTC.

The rearrangement joins TRBV3-1 (or the pseudogene TRBV3-2) to TRBJ2-1; D unclear. CDR3 length equals 15 residues. V was shortened by 0 bases and J by 0 bases, with 6 bases between the two germline ends. Germline V gives CDR1 LGHDT, CDR2 YNNKEL (reference sequence). The DNA of the CDR3 is TGTGCCAGCAGCCAAGATTGGAGCTCCTACAATGAGCAGTTCTTC. The encoded protein is CASSQDWSSYNEQFF.

Remarks on this clone: In the same sample, other DNA sequences code for this CDR3. V gene TRBV20-1 combines with J gene TRBJ1-5; perhaps TRBD1 as D (5 bases). The CDR3 has 13 amino acids. V was cut by 3 bases and J by 0 bases, with 6 bases left in between. The germline V gene has CDR1 DFQATT and CDR2 SNEGSKA (reference sequence). The CDR3 loop reads CSASTGSNQPQHF. CDR3 sequence (DNA): TGCAGTGCTAGTACAGGTAGCAATCAGCCCCAGCATTTT.

The chain combines TRBV6-2 or TRBV6-3 with TRBJ1-3; the D is unclear. This CDR3 is 15 amino acids long. V lost 4 bases and J lost 0, with 10 bases in between. Germline CDR1 MNHEY, CDR2 SVGEGT. The CDR3 nucleotides are TGTGCCAGCAGTTCCGGCGGTCCCTCTGGAAACACCATATATTTT. Translating it yields CASSSGGPSGNTIYF.

The rearrangement links TRBV2 to TRBJ1-2; possible D gene TRBD1, 5 bases. There are 14 residues in the CDR3. The germline gives CDR1 SNHLY, CDR2 FYNNEI. V was pared by 4 bases and J by 0 bases, with 9 bases between. The CDR3 coding sequence is TGTGCCAGCAGTGCCGACAGCCCTAACTATGGCTACACCTTC. Amino acid sequence: CASSADSPNYGYTF.

CDR3 coding DNA: TGTGCCTGGAGGGGACAGGCTAACACTGAAGCTTTCTTT. It encodes CAWRGQANTEAFF. V and J are TRBV30 and TRBJ1-1; 8 nucleotides agree with TRBD1. Losses at the gene ends were 3 bases for V and 2 bases for J; bases not matched to a gene: 2. The CDR3 extends over 13 amino acids. CDR1 GTSNPN and CDR2 SVGIG come from the germline V gene (reference sequence).